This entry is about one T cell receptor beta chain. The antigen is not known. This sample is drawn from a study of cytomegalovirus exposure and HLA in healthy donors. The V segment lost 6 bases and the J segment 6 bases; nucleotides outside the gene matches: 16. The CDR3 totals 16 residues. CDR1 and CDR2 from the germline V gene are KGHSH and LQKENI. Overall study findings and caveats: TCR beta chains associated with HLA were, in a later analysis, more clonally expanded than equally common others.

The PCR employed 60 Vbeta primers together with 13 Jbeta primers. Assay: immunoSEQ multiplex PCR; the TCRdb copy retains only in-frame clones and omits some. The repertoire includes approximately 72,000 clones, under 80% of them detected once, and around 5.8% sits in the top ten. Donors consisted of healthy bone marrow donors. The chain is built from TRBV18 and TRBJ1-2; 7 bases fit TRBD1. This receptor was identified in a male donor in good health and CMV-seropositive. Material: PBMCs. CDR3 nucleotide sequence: TGTGCCAGCTCCCTGACAGGGACCCTACCTTTAAATGGCTACACCTTC. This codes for CASSLTGTLPLNGYTF. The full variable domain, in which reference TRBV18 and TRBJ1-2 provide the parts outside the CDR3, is NAGVMQNPRHLVRRRGQEARLRCSPMKGHSHVYWYRQLPEEGLKFMVYLQKENIIDESGMPKERFSAEFPKEGPSILRIQQVVRGDSAAYFCASSLTGTLPLNGYTFGSGTRLTVV.